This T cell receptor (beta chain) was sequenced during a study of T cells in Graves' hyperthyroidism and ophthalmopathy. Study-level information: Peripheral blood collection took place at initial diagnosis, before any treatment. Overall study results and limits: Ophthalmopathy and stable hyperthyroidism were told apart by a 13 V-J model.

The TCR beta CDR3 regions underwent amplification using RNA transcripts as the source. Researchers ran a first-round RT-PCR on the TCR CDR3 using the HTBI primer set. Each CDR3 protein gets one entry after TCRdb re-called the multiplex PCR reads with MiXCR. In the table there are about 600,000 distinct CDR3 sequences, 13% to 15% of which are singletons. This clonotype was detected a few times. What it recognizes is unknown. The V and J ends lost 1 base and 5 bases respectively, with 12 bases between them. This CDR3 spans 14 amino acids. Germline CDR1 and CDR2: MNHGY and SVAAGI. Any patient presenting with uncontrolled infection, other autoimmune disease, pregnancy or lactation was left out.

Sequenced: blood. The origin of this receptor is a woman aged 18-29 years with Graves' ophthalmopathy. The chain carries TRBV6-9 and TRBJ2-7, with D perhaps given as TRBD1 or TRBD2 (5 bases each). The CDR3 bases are TGTGCCAGCAGTTATTTTGGGGGTCGCGACGAGCAGTACTTC. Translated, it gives CASSYFGGRDEQYF.